This TCR beta chain was profiled in a study of T cells in Graves' hyperthyroidism and ophthalmopathy. This clonotype was seen ten or more times. This CDR3 contains 13 residues. Between the trimmed V and J ends, which lost 7 bases and 6 bases, there was a span of 14 bases. From germline, CDR1 is MDHEN and CDR2 SYDVKM. Amplification targeted TCR beta CDR3 regions from RNA transcripts. Carried out on the TCR CDR3, a first-round RT-PCR used the HTBI primer set. MiXCR, applied by TCRdb to the multiplex PCR reads, yields one record per CDR3 protein. The sample holds around 690,000 distinct CDR3 sequences, around 16% seen once.

The genes are TRBV28 and TRBJ2-3; perhaps D is TRBD1 or TRBD2 (5 bases each). This receptor was obtained from a man between 50 and 59 years old with Graves' hyperthyroidism. Sequenced: blood. DNA of the CDR3: TGTGCCAGCATCACTAGGGGTTGGGATACGCAGTATTTT. Translation gives CASITRGWDTQYF.